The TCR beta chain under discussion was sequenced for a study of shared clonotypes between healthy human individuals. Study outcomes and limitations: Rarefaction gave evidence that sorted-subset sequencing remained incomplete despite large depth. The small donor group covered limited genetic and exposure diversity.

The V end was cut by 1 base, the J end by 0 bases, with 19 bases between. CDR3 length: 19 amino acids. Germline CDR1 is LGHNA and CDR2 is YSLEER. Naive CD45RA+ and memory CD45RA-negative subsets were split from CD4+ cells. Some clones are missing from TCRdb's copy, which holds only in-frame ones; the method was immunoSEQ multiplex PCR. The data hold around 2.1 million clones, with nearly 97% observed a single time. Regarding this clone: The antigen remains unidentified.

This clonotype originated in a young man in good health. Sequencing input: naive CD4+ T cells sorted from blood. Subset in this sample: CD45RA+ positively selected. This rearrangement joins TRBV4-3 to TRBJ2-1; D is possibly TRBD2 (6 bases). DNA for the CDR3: TGCGCCAGCAGCCAAGGGACTAACAGTCCGGGCAGCTCCTACAATGAGCAGTTCTTC. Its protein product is CASSQGTNSPGSSYNEQFF.